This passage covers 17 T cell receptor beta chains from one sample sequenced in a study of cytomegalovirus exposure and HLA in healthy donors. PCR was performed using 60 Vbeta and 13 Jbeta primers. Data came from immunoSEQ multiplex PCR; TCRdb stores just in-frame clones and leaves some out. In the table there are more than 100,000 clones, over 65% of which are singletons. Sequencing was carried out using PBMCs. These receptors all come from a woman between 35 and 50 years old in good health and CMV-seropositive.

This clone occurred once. The DNA of the CDR3 is TGTGCCAGCAGGAGGACAGGGACCAATCAGCCCCAGCATTTT. Its protein is CASRRTGTNQPQHF. J is TRBJ1-5 and V is TRBV2; TRBD1 matches 8 bases. The CDR3 spans 14 residues. V shed 6 bases, J shed 3 bases, and the junction held 4 bases outside the gene matches. Germline CDR1 is SNHLY and CDR2 is FYNNEI.

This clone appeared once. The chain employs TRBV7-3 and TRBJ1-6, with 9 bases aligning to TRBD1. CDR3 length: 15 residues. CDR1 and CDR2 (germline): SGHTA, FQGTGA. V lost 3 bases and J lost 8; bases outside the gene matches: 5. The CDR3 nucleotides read TGTGCCAGCAGCTTTACAGGGGGCGCGTATTCACCCCTCCACTTT. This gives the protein CASSFTGGAYSPLHF.

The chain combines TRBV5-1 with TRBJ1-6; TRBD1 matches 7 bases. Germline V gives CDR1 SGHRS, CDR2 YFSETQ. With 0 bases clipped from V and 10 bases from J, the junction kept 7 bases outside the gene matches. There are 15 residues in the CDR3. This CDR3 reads CASSLAWDSPSPLHF. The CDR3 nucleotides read TGCGCCAGCAGCTTGGCCTGGGACAGCCCCTCACCCCTCCACTTT.

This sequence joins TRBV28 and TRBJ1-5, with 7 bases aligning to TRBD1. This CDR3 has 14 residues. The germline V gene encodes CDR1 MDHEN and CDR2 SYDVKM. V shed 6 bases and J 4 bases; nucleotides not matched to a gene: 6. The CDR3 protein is CASRQQGSNQPQHF. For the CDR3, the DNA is TGTGCCAGCAGACAACAGGGGAGTAATCAGCCCCAGCATTTT.

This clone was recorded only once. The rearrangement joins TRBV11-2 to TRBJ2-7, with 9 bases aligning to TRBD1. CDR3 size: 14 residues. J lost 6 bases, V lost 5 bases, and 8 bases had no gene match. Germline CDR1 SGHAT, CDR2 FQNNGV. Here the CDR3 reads CASSPGTGMGEQYF. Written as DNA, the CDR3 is TGTGCCAGCAGCCCCGGGACAGGGATGGGCGAGCAGTACTTC.

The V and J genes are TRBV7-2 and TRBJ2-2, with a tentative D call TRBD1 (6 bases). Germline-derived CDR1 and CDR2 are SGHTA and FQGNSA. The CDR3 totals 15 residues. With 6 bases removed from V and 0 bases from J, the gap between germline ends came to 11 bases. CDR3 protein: CASRRGQPNTGELFF. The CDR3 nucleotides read TGTGCCAGCAGACGAGGACAGCCGAACACCGGGGAGCTGTTTTTT.

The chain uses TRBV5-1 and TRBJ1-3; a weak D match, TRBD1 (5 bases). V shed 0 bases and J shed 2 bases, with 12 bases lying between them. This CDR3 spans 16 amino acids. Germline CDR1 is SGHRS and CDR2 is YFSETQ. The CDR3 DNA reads TGCGCCAGCAGCTTGGATGGGGGGGGACCTGGAAACACCATATATTTT. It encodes CASSLDGGGPGNTIYF.

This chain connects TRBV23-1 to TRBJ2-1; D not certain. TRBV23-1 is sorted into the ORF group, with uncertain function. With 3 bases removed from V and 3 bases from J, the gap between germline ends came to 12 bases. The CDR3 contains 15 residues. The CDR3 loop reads CASSHFVSVYNEQFF. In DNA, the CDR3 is TGCGCCAGCAGTCACTTTGTGTCGGTCTACAATGAGCAGTTCTTC.

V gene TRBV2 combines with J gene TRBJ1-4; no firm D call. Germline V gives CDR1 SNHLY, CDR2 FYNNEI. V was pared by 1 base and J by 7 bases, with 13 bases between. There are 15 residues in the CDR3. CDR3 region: CASSEVAPKSEKLFF. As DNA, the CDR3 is TGTGCCAGCAGTGAAGTGGCCCCGAAGTCTGAAAAACTGTTTTTT.

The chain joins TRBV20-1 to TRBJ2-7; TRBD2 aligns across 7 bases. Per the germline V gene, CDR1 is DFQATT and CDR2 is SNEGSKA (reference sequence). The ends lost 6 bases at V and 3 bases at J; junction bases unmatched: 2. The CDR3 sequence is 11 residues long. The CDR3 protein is CSAASGYEQYF. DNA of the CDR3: TGCAGTGCCGCTAGCGGCTACGAGCAGTACTTC.

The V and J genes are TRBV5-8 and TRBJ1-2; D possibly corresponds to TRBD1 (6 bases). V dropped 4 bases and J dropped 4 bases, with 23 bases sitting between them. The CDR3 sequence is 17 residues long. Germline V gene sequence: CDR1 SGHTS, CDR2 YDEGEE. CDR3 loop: CASSLRDPDRPPYGYTF. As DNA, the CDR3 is TGTGCCAGCAGCCTCCGGGACCCGGACAGACCTCCCTATGGCTACACCTTC.

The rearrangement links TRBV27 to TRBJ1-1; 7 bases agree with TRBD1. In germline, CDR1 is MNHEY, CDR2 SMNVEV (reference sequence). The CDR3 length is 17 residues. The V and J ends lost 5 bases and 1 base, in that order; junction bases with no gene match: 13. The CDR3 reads CASSNRDSHHSNTEAFF. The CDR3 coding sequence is TGTGCCAGCAGTAACCGGGACAGTCACCATTCGAACACTGAAGCTTTCTTT.

CDR3 bases: TGTGCCAGCTCACCGGGCGCCAACCCGGGCTACACCTTC. Its protein is CASSPGANPGYTF. The chain joins TRBV18 to TRBJ1-2, with D unclear. Germline CDR1 KGHSH, CDR2 LQKENI. Trimming shortened V by 3 bases and J by 8 bases, and 13 bases separated the two germline ends. The CDR3 sequence is 13 residues long.

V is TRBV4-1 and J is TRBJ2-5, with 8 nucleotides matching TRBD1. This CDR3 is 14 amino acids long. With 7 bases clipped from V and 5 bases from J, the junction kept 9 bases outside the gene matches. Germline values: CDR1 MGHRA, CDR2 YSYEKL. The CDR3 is CASKGAGGRETQYF. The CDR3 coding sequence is TGCGCCAGCAAAGGGGCAGGGGGCAGGGAGACCCAGTACTTC.

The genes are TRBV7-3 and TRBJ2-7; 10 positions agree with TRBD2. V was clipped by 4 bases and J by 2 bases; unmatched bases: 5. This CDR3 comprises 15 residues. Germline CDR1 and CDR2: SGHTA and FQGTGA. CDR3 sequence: CASSSGSGGPYEQYF. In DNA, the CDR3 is TGTGCCAGCAGCTCCGGTAGCGGGGGGCCCTACGAGCAGTACTTC.

CDR3 amino acids: CASSWRGLADEQYF. The CDR3 region has the DNA TGTGCCAGCAGTTGGAGGGGACTAGCGGACGAGCAGTACTTC. The chain employs TRBV27 and TRBJ2-7, with 11 bases that match TRBD2. The CDR3 extends over 14 amino acids. Looked up from germline, CDR1 is MNHEY and CDR2 is SMNVEV (reference sequence). V was pared by 4 bases and J by 5 bases, with 4 bases of the junction left unmatched.

CDR3 protein: CASSSLRGMNTGELFF. The CDR3 DNA reads TGTGCCAGTAGCAGCCTTAGGGGTATGAACACCGGGGAGCTGTTTTTT. The J gene is TRBJ2-2, the V gene TRBV19, with D tentatively TRBD1 (5 bases). Germline CDR1 reads LNHDA; CDR2 reads SQIVND (reference sequence). V lost 6 bases to trimming and J lost 1 base, with 15 bases between them. This CDR3 spans 16 amino acids. The full variable domain, rest sourced from reference TRBV19 and TRBJ2-2, is DGGITQSPKYLFRKEGQNVTLSCEQNLNHDAMYWYRQDPGQGLRLIYYSQIVNDFQKGDIAEGYSVSREKKESFPLTVTSAQKNPTAFYLCASSSLRGMNTGELFFGEGSRLTVL.